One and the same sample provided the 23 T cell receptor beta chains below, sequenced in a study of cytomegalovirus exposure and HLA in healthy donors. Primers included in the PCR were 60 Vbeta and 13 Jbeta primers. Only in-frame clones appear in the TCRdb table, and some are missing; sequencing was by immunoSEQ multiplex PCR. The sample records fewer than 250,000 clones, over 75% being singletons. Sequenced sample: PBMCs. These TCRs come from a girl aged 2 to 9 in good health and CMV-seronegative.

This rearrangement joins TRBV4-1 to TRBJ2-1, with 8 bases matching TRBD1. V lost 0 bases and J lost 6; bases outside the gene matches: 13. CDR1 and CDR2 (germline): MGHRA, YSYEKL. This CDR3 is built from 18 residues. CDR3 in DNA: TGCGCCAGCAGCCAAGATCCGGCCACAGGGGGATGGGGCAATGAGCAGTTCTTC. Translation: CASSQDPATGGWGNEQFF.

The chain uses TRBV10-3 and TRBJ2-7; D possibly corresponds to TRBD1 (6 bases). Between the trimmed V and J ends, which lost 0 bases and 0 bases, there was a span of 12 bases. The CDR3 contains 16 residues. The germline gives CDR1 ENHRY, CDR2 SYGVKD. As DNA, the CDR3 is TGTGCCATCAGTGAGTCGAACAGGGCCAGCTCCTACGAGCAGTACTTC. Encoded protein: CAISESNRASSYEQYF.

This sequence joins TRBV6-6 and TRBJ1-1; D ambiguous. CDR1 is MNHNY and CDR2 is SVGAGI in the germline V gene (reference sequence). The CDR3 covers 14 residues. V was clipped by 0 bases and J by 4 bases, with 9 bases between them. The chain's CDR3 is CASSYSSRPTEAFF. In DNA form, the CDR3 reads TGTGCCAGCAGTTACTCTTCCAGGCCCACTGAAGCTTTCTTT.

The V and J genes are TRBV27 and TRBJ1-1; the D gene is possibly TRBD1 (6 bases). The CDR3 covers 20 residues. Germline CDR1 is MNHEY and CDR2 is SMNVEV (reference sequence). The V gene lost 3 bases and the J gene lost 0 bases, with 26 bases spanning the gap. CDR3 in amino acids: CASSLKRGGRRLSLNTEAFF. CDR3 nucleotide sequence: TGTGCCAGCAGTTTGAAACGGGGGGGGCGGAGGTTAAGCTTGAACACTGAAGCTTTCTTT.

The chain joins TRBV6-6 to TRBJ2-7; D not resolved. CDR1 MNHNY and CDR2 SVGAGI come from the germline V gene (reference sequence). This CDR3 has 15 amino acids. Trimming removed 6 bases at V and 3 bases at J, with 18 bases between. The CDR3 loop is CASSPPLDNRYEQYF. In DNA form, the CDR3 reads TGTGCCAGCAGCCCCCCCCTCGACAATCGCTACGAGCAGTACTTC.

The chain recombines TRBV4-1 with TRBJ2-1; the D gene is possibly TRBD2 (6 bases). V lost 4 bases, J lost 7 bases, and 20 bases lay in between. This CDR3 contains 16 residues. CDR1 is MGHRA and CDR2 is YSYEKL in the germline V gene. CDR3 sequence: CASSRLEGSLRNEQFF. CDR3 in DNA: TGCGCCAGCAGCCGTTTGGAGGGTTCCCTTAGGAATGAGCAGTTCTTC.

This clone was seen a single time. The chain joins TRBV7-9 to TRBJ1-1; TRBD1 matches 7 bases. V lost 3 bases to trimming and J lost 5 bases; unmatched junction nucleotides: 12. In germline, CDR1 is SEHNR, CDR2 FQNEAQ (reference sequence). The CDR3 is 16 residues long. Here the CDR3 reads CASSFPPGAGGTEAFF. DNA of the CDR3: TGTGCCAGCAGCTTCCCCCCCGGGGCAGGGGGGACTGAAGCTTTCTTT.

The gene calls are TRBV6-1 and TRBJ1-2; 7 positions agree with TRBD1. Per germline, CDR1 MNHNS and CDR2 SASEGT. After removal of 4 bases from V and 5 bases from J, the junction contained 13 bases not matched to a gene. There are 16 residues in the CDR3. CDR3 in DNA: TGTGCCAGCAGTGGTGGGACAGCCGTTGCGGAATATGGCTACACCTTC. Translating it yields CASSGGTAVAEYGYTF.

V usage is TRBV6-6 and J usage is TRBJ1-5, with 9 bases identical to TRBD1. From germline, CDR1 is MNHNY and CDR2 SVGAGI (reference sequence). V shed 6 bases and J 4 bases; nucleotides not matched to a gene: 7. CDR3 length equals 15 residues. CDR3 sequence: CASRTGQGANQPQHF. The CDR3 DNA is TGTGCCAGCAGGACGGGACAGGGAGCGAATCAGCCCCAGCATTTT.

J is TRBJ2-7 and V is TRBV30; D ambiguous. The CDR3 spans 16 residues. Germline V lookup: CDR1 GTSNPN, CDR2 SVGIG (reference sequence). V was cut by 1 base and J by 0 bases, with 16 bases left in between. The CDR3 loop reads CAWSGRRRRSSYEQYF. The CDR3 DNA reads TGTGCCTGGAGTGGTCGCCGCAGGCGCAGCTCCTACGAGCAGTACTTC.

CDR3 coding DNA: TGTGCCAGCAGCCAAAATTTCGGGACTTCTCAAGAGACCCAGTACTTC. It is translated as CASSQNFGTSQETQYF. This sequence joins TRBV14 and TRBJ2-5; D might be TRBD2 (6 bases). Germline V gene lookup returns CDR1 SGHDN and CDR2 FVKESK. V lost 2 bases and J lost 2, with 15 bases in between. The CDR3 extends over 16 amino acids.

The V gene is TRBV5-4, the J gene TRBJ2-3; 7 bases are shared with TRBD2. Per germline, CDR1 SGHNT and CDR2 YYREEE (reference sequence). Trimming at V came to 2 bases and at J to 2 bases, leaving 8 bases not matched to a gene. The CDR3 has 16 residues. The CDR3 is CASSLSLAGATDTQYF. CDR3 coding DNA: TGTGCCAGCAGCTTATCCTTGGCGGGAGCCACAGATACGCAGTATTTT. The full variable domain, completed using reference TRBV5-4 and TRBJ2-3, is ETGVTQSPTHLIKTRGQQVTLRCSSQSGHNTVSWYQQALGQGPQFIFQYYREEENGRGNFPPRFSGLQFPNYSSELNVNALELDDSALYLCASSLSLAGATDTQYFGPGTRLTVL.

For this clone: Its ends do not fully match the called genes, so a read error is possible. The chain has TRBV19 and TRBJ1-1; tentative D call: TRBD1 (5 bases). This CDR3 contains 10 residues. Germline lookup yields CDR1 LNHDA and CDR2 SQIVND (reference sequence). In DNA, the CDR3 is TGTGCCAGTGGCGGGGCGCAAGCCCTATTT. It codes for CASGGAQALF.

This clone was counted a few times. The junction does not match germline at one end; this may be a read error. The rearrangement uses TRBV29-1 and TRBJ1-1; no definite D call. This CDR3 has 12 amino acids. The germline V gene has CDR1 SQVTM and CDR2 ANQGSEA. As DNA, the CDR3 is TGCAGCGTGGAAGCAGTGAACACTGAAGCTTTCTTT. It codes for CSVEAVNTEAFF.

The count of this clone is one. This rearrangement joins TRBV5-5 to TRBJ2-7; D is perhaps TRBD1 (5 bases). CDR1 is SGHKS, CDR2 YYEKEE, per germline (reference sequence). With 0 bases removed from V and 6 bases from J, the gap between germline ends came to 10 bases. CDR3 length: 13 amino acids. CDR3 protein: CASSLVGQPEQYF. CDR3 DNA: TGTGCCAGCAGCTTGGTGGGGCAGCCCGAGCAGTACTTC.

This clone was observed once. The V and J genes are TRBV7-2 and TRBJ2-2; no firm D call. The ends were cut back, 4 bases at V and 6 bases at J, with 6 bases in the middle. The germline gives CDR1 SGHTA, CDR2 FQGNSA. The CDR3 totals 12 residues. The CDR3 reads CASSYISGELFF. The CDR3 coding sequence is TGTGCCAGCAGCTATATCTCCGGGGAGCTGTTTTTT.

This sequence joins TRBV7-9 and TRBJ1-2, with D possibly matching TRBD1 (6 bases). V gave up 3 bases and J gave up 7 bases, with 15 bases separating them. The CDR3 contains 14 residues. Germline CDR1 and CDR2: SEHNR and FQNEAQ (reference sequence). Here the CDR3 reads CASSFEGELFGYTF. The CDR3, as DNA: TGTGCCAGCAGCTTTGAGGGGGAACTCTTTGGCTACACCTTC. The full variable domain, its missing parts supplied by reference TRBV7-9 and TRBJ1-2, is DTGVSQNPRHKITKRGQNVTFRCDPISEHNRLYWYRQTLGQGPEFLTYFQNEAQLEKSRLLSDRFSAERPKGSFSTLEIQRTEQGDSAMYLCASSFEGELFGYTFGSGTRLTVV.

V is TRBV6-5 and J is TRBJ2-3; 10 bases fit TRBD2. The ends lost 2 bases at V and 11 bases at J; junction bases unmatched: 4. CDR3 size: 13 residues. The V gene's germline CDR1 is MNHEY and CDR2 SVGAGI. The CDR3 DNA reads TGTGCCAGCAGTTACCCGGGGACTAGCGAGCAGTATTTT. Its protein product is CASSYPGTSEQYF.

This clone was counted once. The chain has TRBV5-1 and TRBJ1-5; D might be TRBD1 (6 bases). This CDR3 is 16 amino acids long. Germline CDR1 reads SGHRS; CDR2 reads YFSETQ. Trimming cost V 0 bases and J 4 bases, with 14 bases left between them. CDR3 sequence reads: CASSLAGQNFNQPQHF. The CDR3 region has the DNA TGCGCCAGCAGCTTGGCAGGACAGAACTTTAATCAGCCCCAGCATTTT.

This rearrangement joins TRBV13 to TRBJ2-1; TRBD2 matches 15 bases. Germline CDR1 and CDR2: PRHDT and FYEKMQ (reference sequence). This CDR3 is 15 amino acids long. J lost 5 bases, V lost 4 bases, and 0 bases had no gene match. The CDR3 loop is CASSWTSGRDNEQFF. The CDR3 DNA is TGTGCCAGCAGCTGGACTAGCGGGAGGGACAATGAGCAGTTCTTC.

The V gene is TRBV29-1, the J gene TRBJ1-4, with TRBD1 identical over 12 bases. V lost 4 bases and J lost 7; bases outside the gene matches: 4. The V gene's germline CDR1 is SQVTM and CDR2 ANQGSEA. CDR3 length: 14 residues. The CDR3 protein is CSVGDRGLGEKLFF. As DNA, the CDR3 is TGCAGCGTTGGGGACAGGGGGCTTGGTGAAAAACTGTTTTTT.

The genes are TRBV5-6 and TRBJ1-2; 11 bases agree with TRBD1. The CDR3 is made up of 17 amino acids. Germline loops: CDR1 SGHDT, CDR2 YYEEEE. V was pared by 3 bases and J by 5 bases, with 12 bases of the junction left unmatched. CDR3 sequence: CASSWSLGGQGGYGYTF. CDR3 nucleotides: TGTGCCAGCAGCTGGAGTTTGGGGGGACAGGGGGGGTATGGCTACACCTTC.

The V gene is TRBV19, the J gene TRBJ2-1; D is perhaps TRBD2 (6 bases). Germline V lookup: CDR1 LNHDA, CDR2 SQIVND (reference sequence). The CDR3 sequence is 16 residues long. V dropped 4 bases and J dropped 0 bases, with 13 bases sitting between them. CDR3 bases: TGTGCCAGTAGTACGGGAGCCCCGAGCTCCTACAATGAGCAGTTCTTC. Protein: CASSTGAPSSYNEQFF.